This T cell receptor beta chain was sequenced for a study of cytomegalovirus exposure and HLA in healthy donors. Study-level information: Among 350 to 500 genotyped donors, 80% to 90% fell in the Caucasian-associated ancestry cluster. Study-level findings and limits: Later analysis identified several of the most significant clusters that appeared linked to common viral pathogens. In vitro assays verified that a few CMV-associated chains recognized CMV antigens specifically.

Turning to this clone: Its target is unknown.

The PCR made use of 60 Vbeta and 13 Jbeta primers. Sequencing was performed with immunoSEQ multiplex PCR; in TCRdb, only in-frame clones are kept and a portion is missing. The data show some 120,000 clones, with roughly four fifths seen just once and 1.5% to 2% held by the top ten. This TCR was sampled from a woman in her late teens or twenties in good health and CMV-seronegative. The sample consisted of PBMCs.

The chain's CDR3 is CASSMTGGVYEQYF. The CDR3 bases are TGTGCCAGCAGCATGACAGGGGGCGTGTACGAGCAGTACTTC. This chain joins TRBV7-9 and TRBJ2-7; 10 nucleotides line up with TRBD1. V trimming: 5 bases; J trimming: 4 bases; junction bases outside the gene matches: 5. The CDR3 has 14 amino acids. Germline V gives CDR1 SEHNR, CDR2 FQNEAQ (reference sequence).